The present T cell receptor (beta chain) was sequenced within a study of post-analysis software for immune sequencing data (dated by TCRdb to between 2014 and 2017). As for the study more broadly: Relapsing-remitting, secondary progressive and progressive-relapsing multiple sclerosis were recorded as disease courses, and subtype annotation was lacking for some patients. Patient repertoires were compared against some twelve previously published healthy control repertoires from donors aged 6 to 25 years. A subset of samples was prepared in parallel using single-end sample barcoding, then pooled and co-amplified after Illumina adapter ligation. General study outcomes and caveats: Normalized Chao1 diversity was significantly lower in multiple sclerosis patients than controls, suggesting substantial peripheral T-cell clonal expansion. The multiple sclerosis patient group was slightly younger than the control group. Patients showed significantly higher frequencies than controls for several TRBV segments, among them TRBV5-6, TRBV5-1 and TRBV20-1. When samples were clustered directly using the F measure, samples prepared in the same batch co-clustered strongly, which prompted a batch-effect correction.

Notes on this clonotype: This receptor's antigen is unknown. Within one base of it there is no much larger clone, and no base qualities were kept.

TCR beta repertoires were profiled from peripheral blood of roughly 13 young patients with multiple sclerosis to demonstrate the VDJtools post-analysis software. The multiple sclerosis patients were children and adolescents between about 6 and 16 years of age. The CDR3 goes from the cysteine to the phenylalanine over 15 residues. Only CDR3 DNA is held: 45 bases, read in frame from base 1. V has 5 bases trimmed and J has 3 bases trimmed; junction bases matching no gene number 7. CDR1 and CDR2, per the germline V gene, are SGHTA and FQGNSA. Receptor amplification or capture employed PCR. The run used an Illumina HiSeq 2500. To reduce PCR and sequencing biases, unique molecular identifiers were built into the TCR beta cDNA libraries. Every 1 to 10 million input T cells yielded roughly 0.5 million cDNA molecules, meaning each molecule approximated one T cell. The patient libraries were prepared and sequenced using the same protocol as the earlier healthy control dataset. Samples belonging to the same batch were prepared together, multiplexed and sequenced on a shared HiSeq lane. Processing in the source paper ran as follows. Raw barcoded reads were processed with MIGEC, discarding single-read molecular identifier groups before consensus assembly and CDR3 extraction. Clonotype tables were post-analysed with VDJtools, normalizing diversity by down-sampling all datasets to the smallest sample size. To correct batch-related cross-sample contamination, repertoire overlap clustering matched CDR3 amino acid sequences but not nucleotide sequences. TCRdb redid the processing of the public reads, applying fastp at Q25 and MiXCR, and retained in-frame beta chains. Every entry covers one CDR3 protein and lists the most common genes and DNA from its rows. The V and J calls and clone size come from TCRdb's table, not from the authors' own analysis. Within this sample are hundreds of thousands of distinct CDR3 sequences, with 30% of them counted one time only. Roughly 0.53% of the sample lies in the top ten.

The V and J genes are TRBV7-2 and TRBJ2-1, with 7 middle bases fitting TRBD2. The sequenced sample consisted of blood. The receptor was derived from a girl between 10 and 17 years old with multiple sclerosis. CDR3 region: CASSPGGLRYNEQFF. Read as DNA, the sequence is TGTGCCAGCAGCCCGGGGGGACTTCGCTACAATGAGCAGTTCTTC. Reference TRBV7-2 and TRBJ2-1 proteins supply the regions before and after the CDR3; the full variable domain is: GAGVSQSPSNKVTEKGKDVELRCDPISGHTALYWYRQSLGQGLEFLIYFQGNSAPDKSGLPSDRFSAERTGGSVSTLTIQRTQQEDSAVYLCASSPGGLRYNEQFFGPGTRLTVL.